This is a list of T cell receptor beta chains from one sample in a study of T cells after yellow fever vaccination. TCRdb itself ran the 5' RACE reads through MiXCR, one entry per CDR3 protein. Of under 300,000 distinct CDR3 sequences in the sample, around 6.7% were seen once. The sequenced sample was CD4+ T cells sorted from PBMCs, obtained on the day of the yellow fever booster vaccination. All receptors come from a man aged 25-45 years who received the YFV17D yellow fever vaccine. Both conserved end residues are part of each CDR3. The D gene is left open where the match is weak. The size of a clone is reported for some rows only, either as once, few or many, or as a class for expanded clones.

clone size	D gene	V gene	J gene	CDR3 protein	CDR3 DNA
-	TRBD2	TRBV7-2	TRBJ2-7	CASSPATGLAFYEQYF	TGTGCCAGCAGCCCCGCTACGGGACTAGCGTTTTACGAGCAGTACTTC
many	TRBD1	TRBV7-2	TRBJ1-1	CASSTRQGAFEAFF	TGTGCCAGCAGCACTAGACAGGGGGCTTTTGAAGCTTTCTTT
many	-	TRBV5-1	TRBJ2-2	CASSLVSPLPGPYTGELFF	TGCGCCAGCAGCTTGGTATCCCCCCTGCCAGGCCCTTACACCGGGGAGCTGTTTTTT
-	TRBD1	TRBV6-4	TRBJ2-2	CASSNRGTGELFF	TGTGCCAGCAGCAACAGGGGTACCGGGGAGCTGTTTTTT
many	TRBD1	TRBV2	TRBJ2-5	CASSPDREETQYF	TGTGCCAGCAGCCCGGACAGGGAAGAGACCCAGTACTTC
many	TRBD2	TRBV5-1	TRBJ2-7	CASSLVAGSYEQYF	TGTGCCAGCAGCTTAGTAGCGGGCTCCTACGAGCAGTACTTC
many	TRBD1	TRBV6-5	TRBJ2-7	CASRFRDRGPYEQYF	TGTGCCAGCAGATTTCGAGACAGGGGCCCCTACGAGCAGTACTTC
-	-	TRBV3-1	TRBJ1-2	CASSQGPYGYTF	TGTGCCAGCAGCCAGGGACCCTATGGCTACACCTTC
many	-	TRBV5-6	TRBJ2-1	CASSPDTGAFYNEQFF	TGTGCCAGCAGCCCGGACACGGGAGCCTTCTACAATGAGCAGTTCTTC
-	-	TRBV9	TRBJ1-1	CASSVAASNTEAFF	TGTGCCAGCAGCGTAGCCGCCAGTAACACTGAAGCTTTCTTT
many	-	TRBV5-1	TRBJ2-5	CASSPGTGQETQYF	TGCGCCAGCAGCCCGGGGACCGGTCAAGAGACCCAGTACTTC
few	-	TRBV15	TRBJ2-2	CATSRDTPTTGELFF	TGTGCCACCAGCAGAGATACCCCGACGACCGGGGAGCTGTTTTTT
few	-	TRBV11-2	TRBJ2-2	CASSLQQSTNTGELFF	TGTGCCAGCAGCCTCCAACAGAGCACGAACACCGGGGAGCTGTTTTTT
few	TRBD1	TRBV7-2	TRBJ1-4	CASSSEFGTAGEKLFF	TGTGCCAGCAGCTCCGAGTTCGGGACAGCGGGGGAAAAACTGTTTTTT
-	TRBD2	TRBV5-6	TRBJ2-5	CASSPTVNSGRVKTQYF	TGTGCCAGCAGTCCAACAGTTAACAGCGGGAGGGTGAAGACCCAGTACTTC
few	-	TRBV11-3	TRBJ2-1	CASSLVQRQINEQFF	TGTGCCAGCAGCTTAGTTCAGCGGCAGATCAATGAGCAGTTCTTC
many	TRBD1	TRBV10-3	TRBJ2-7	CAISATGGGEQYF	TGTGCCATCAGCGCGACAGGGGGCGGCGAGCAGTACTTC
many	-	TRBV20-1	TRBJ2-5	CSAPSRRGGETQYF	TGCAGTGCTCCTTCCCGACGGGGAGGAGAGACCCAGTACTTC
-	TRBD1	TRBV7-9	TRBJ1-2	CASSSSDRVVYGYTF	TGTGCCAGCAGCTCCTCCGACAGGGTGGTCTATGGCTACACCTTC
few	-	TRBV29-1	TRBJ2-5	CSVAGPETQYF	TGCAGCGTTGCCGGGCCGGAGACCCAGTACTTC
-	-	TRBV7-2	TRBJ2-7	CASSTRPGGPSYEQYF	TGTGCCAGCAGCACGAGGCCCGGGGGGCCGTCCTACGAGCAGTACTTC
many	-	TRBV7-2	TRBJ1-1	CASSPAWDGTEAFF	TGTGCCAGCAGCCCGGCATGGGATGGGACTGAAGCTTTCTTT
many	-	TRBV3-1	TRBJ2-7	CASSQEGYEQYF	TGTGCCAGCAGCCAAGAAGGGTACGAGCAGTACTTC
-	-	TRBV7-2	TRBJ2-3	CVSSLGISGVRDTQYF	TGTGTCAGCAGCTTAGGCATCAGCGGAGTCCGAGATACGCAGTATTTT
-	-	TRBV7-2	TRBJ2-7	CASSLVYVDEQYF	TGTGCCAGCAGCTTAGTTTACGTCGACGAGCAGTACTTC
many	TRBD2	TRBV6-1	TRBJ2-7	CASIRDRGGPNEQYF	TGTGCCAGCATAAGAGACCGGGGAGGGCCTAACGAGCAGTACTTC
many	TRBD1	TRBV5-1	TRBJ1-1	CASSRLQGATEAFF	TGCGCCAGCAGCCGTTTACAGGGGGCGACTGAAGCTTTCTTT
few	-	TRBV18	TRBJ2-1	CASSPTRGYNEQFF	TGTGCCAGCTCACCAACCCGGGGTTACAATGAGCAGTTCTTC
-	-	TRBV7-2	TRBJ2-5	CASSLRVLSRFQETQYF	TGTGCCAGCAGTCTGAGGGTCTTGTCGAGGTTCCAAGAGACCCAGTACTTC
once	-	TRBV20-1	TRBJ2-7	CSARGAANEQYF	TGCAGTGCTAGGGGGGCAGCGAACGAGCAGTACTTC
few	TRBD2	TRBV3-1	TRBJ2-1	CASSQGLAGPLEQFF	TGTGCCAGCAGCCAAGGACTAGCGGGACCATTAGAGCAGTTCTTC
many	-	TRBV7-2	TRBJ1-2	CASSLHLAGLDGYTF	TGTGCCAGCAGCTTACACCTGGCAGGGTTGGATGGCTACACCTTC
-	TRBD1	TRBV20-1	TRBJ1-5	CSASLQGARLNQPQHF	TGCAGTGCTAGCCTACAGGGGGCGAGGCTGAATCAGCCCCAGCATTTT
-	-	TRBV5-6	TRBJ2-1	CASSTRVSEQFF	TGTGCCAGCAGCACCAGGGTCAGTGAGCAGTTCTTC
-	-	TRBV3-1	TRBJ2-3	CASSRRYFRDGSRSDTQYF	TGTGCCAGCAGCCGACGATACTTCAGGGACGGGAGCAGGTCAGATACGCAGTATTTT
many	TRBD2	TRBV15	TRBJ2-1	CATSRSPTVAGGSYNEQFF	TGTGCCACCAGCAGGTCCCCAACGGTAGCGGGAGGTTCCTACAATGAGCAGTTCTTC
-	TRBD2	TRBV4-3	TRBJ2-7	CASSPRLSGSYEQYF	TGCGCCAGCAGCCCCCGGCTTAGCGGGAGTTACGAGCAGTACTTC
-	TRBD2	TRBV29-1	TRBJ2-3	CSVVGGEVDTQYF	TGCAGCGTTGTCGGGGGGGAAGTTGATACGCAGTATTTT
few	-	TRBV12-3/TRBV12-4	TRBJ2-4	CASSLGDLDIQYF	TGTGCCAGCAGTTTGGGGGACTTAGACATTCAGTACTTC
many	-	TRBV5-6	TRBJ2-1	CASSLVAAARTYNEQFF	TGTGCCAGCAGCTTGGTGGCGGCTGCCAGAACGTACAATGAGCAGTTCTTC
few	-	TRBV12-3/TRBV12-4	TRBJ1-2	CASSQFGASDYTF	TGTGCCAGCAGTCAATTTGGGGCCTCGGACTACACCTTC
few	-	TRBV5-1	TRBJ2-1	CASSFRLGGVYNEQFF	TGCGCCAGCAGCTTCAGATTGGGCGGAGTTTACAATGAGCAGTTCTTC
many	-	TRBV5-1	TRBJ1-1	CASSWGDTKNTEAFF	TGCGCCAGCAGCTGGGGAGACACGAAGAACACTGAAGCTTTCTTT
many	TRBD1	TRBV7-9	TRBJ2-3	CASSPPGGDTQYF	TGTGCCAGCAGCCCCCCAGGGGGTGATACGCAGTATTTT
few	TRBD2	TRBV20-1	TRBJ2-7	CSAWGGDEQYF	TGCAGTGCCTGGGGGGGGGACGAGCAGTACTTC
-	-	TRBV12-3/TRBV12-4	TRBJ1-6	CASRTTWASNSPLHF	TGTGCCAGCAGAACTACATGGGCCTCAAATTCACCCCTCCACTTT
-	TRBD1	TRBV6-5	TRBJ1-5	CASRQGASQPQHF	TGTGCCAGCAGACAGGGGGCTAGCCAGCCCCAGCATTTT
few	TRBD1	TRBV20-1	TRBJ1-1	CSATGGYTEAFF	TGCAGTGCTACAGGGGGCTACACTGAAGCTTTCTTT
many	-	TRBV6-1	TRBJ2-3	CASTGRLFPTDTQYF	TGTGCCAGCACGGGGCGGCTCTTCCCTACAGATACGCAGTATTTT
many	-	TRBV6-1	TRBJ2-6	CASRTGRGDNVLTF	TGTGCCAGCAGGACGGGGAGAGGTGACAACGTCCTGACTTTC
many	TRBD1	TRBV6-5	TRBJ1-4	CASGGDRGLFF	TGTGCCAGCGGGGGGGACAGGGGACTGTTTTTT
-	-	TRBV5-6	TRBJ2-3	CASSLVVSGVTDTQYF	TGTGCCAGCAGCTTGGTGGTTAGCGGAGTCACAGATACGCAGTATTTT
-	-	TRBV5-4	TRBJ2-2	CASSLDRAPPGELFF	TGTGCCAGCAGCTTGGATAGAGCCCCGCCCGGGGAGCTGTTTTTT
-	-	TRBV7-9	TRBJ1-1	CASSPTRVGIPEAFF	TGTGCCAGCAGCCCCACCCGGGTGGGTATACCTGAAGCTTTCTTT
few	-	TRBV6-2/TRBV6-3	TRBJ1-5	CASRSRDARLPQHF	TGTGCCAGCAGAAGCCGGGACGCCAGACTGCCCCAGCATTTT
few	TRBD2	TRBV5-6	TRBJ2-5	CASSYRTSGQETQYF	TGTGCCAGCAGCTACCGGACTAGCGGCCAAGAGACCCAGTACTTC
-	-	TRBV7-2	TRBJ2-7	CASSLRFSGSYEQYF	TGTGCCAGCAGCTTACGCTTCTCCGGCTCCTACGAGCAGTACTTC
few	TRBD1	TRBV6-1	TRBJ1-2	CASSDRGRSGYTF	TGTGCCAGCAGTGACAGGGGGAGGTCTGGCTACACCTTC
many	TRBD2	TRBV25-1	TRBJ2-1	CASSVSGSRNEQFF	TGTGCCAGCAGTGTGAGCGGGAGTCGGAATGAGCAGTTCTTC